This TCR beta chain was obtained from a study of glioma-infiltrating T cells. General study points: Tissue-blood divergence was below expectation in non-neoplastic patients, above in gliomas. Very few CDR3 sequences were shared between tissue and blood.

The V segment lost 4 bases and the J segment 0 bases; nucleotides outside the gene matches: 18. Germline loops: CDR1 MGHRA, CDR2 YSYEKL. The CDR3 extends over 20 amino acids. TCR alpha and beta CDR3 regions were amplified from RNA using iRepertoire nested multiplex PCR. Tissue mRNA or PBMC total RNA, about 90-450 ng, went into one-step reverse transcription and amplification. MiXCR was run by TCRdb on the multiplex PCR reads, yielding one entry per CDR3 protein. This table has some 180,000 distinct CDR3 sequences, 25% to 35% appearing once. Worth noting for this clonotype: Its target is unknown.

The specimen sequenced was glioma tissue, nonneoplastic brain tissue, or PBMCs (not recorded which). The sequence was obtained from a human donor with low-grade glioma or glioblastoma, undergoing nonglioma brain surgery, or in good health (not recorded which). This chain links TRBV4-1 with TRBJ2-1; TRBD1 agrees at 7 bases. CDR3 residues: CASSPQANRGTPSSYNEQFF. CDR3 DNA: TGCGCCAGCAGCCCCCAGGCAAACAGGGGAACCCCCAGCTCCTACAATGAGCAGTTCTTC.